This T cell receptor beta chain was obtained from a study of tumor-infiltrating lymphocytes in localized non-small cell lung cancer (dated by TCRdb to 2020 to 2023). For the study in its entirety: The cohort included patients whose samples were collected after neoadjuvant chemotherapy, as well as both smokers and never-smokers and several histologies. Resected tumor tissue and uninvolved lung tissue described as non-adjacent to the tumor were contributed by each patient, with both tissues obtained from the same patient. The same patients underwent several integrated assays, with TCR sequencing performed together with flow cytometry, multiplex immunofluorescence, RNA-seq, exome sequencing and proteomics. In total, the ICON cohort was made up of 150 surgical patients who had localized non-small cell lung cancer and whose tumors were resected. For around 57 patients, immunoSEQ T-cell fraction was compared between paired tumor and uninvolved lung.

Patient enrollment in ICON started in the first half of 2016, and the final patient was enrolled in late 2018. Fresh tumor and matched uninvolved tissue for in-depth immune analyses, including TCR sequencing, were collected from a subcohort of under 85 patients. DNA isolated from bulk tissue, without cell sorting, was used for TCR sequencing. CDR1 and CDR2, looked up from the germline V gene (reference sequence), are LNHDA and SQIVND. The CDR3 contains 15 residues, cysteine and phenylalanine counted. CDR3 DNA only is kept here, 45 bases in frame from base 1. Relative to germline, V is missing 5 bases and J is missing 0 bases, with 4 bases of the junction outside any gene match. TCR sequencing with the immunoSEQ assay provided the T-cell fraction in tumor and uninvolved lung tissue. In the original analysis: For survival analysis, patients were split into high (upper tertile) and low (lower two tertiles) T-cell fraction groups and compared by log-rank test. A signed-rank test was used to check for differences in T-cell fraction between paired tumor and uninvolved lung. TCRdb carries this immuneACCESS record with in-frame sequences only. Its versions omit some clonotypes, under half of them owing to an unresolved V gene in the studies checked, with the rest unexplained. That table furnishes V, J and clone size, whereas the DNA furnished D and trimming. In this sample the table shows 4,600 or so clones, about 96% of which occur a single time. Of the sample, about 3% is held by the ten largest clones.

General study outcomes and caveats: Higher T cell infiltration in tumors than in uninvolved lung tissue was supported by TCRbeta sequencing, consistent with immunofluorescence CD3 counts. Different pieces of the same tissue were used for different assays, so technical variation could not be separated from intratumor heterogeneity. Assay coverage varied across patients depending on available tissue quantity, so only a subset of the cohort had TCR sequencing. TCR-derived T-cell fraction did not differ between the flow cytometry-defined immunotypes IM1 (good prognosis) and IM2 (poor prognosis).

About this clone itself: What antigen it recognizes has not been identified. The record has no base qualities; no much larger clone is one base away.

The specimen sequenced was uninvolved lung tissue not adjacent to the tumor. The receptor's source is a human donor with non-small cell lung cancer. The chain is encoded by TRBV19 joined to TRBJ1-3; TRBD1 agrees with 7 junctional bases. The encoded CDR3 is CASSPGTDSGNTIYF. The nucleotides are TGTGCCAGTAGTCCCGGGACAGACTCTGGAAACACCATATATTTT. The entire variable domain, with the stretches around the CDR3 drawn from the reference TRBV19 and TRBJ1-3 proteins, is DGGITQSPKYLFRKEGQNVTLSCEQNLNHDAMYWYRQDPGQGLRLIYYSQIVNDFQKGDIAEGYSVSREKKESFPLTVTSAQKNPTAFYLCASSPGTDSGNTIYFGEGSWLTVV.